What follows are 26 T cell receptor beta chains derived from one specimen sequenced in a study of tumor-infiltrating lymphocytes in primary liver carcinoma. Investigators took RNA and DNA out together from 20-30 mg of unsorted bulk tissue. TCR beta cDNA came from 400 to 500 ng total RNA, primed with a constant-region primer. Three nested multiplex PCR rounds, a slightly modified ARM-PCR method, built the TCR beta libraries. Investigators reported that the first two PCR rounds, at approximately 11 cycles each, used TRBV1-TRBV30 forward primers with a C-beta reverse primer. One entry per CDR3 protein results from TCRdb running MiXCR on the multiplex PCR reads. This repertoire shows 90,000 to 150,000 distinct CDR3 sequences, about 68% found once; its top ten account for approximately 10%. Specimen: liver tumor tissue from sampling region 1. Subset given: tumor region T1, superior pole. The receptors were sampled from a woman in her sixties or seventies with primary liver carcinoma and hepatitis B virus infection.

The table lists this clonotype with many counts. The rearrangement joins TRBV5-6 to TRBJ2-3, with 11 bases lining up with TRBD2. The CDR3 has 17 residues. Trimming removed 5 bases from V and 3 bases from J; junction bases left unmatched: 11. Germline V gene lookup returns CDR1 SGHDT and CDR2 YYEEEE. The CDR3 bases are TGTGCCAGCAGGCCAGCCCCCACTAGCGGGAGAACAGATACGCAGTATTTT. It is translated as CASRPAPTSGRTDTQYF. The full variable domain, in which reference TRBV5-6 and TRBJ2-3 provide the parts outside the CDR3, is DAGVTQSPTHLIKTRGQQVTLRCSPKSGHDTVSWYQQALGQGPQFIFQYYEEEERQRGNFPDRFSGHQFPNYSSELNVNALLLGDSALYLCASRPAPTSGRTDTQYFGPGTRLTVL.

In regard to this clonotype: Sequence at one end of the junction differs from germline and may be a read error. The chain recombines TRBV11-2 with TRBJ2-7; 9 positions match TRBD1. The CDR3 loop spans 14 amino acids. The germline gives CDR1 SGHAT, CDR2 FQNNGV. The DNA for the CDR3 is TGTGCCAGCAACACGACAGGGGGGGCCTATGAGCAGTACTTC. Translation: CASNTTGGAYEQYF.

The chain combines TRBV11-2 with TRBJ1-1; weak D call: TRBD1 (5 bases). Germline values: CDR1 SGHAT, CDR2 FQNNGV. This CDR3 is 20 amino acids long. V lost 5 bases, J lost 7 bases, and 35 bases lay in between. The CDR3 sequence: CASSPHRHGHLRLWDYEAFF. DNA of the CDR3: TGTGCCAGCAGCCCACATCGGCACGGACACCTTCGCCTTTGGGACTATGAAGCTTTCTTT.

The chain recombines TRBV11-2 with TRBJ2-3; no clear D. The V end lost 8 bases, the J end lost 5 bases, and 20 bases lay between the germline ends. Per germline, CDR1 SGHAT and CDR2 FQNNGV. This CDR3 comprises 15 residues. This CDR3 is CASGPLGSEIDTQYF. The CDR3, as DNA: TGTGCCAGCGGCCCACTGGGATCAGAAATAGATACGCAGTATTTT.

Concerning this clonotype: This CDR3 is missing its conserved last phenylalanine or tryptophan, likely due to a read error. J is TRBJ1-2 and V is TRBV28, with D uncertain. V lost 7 bases and J 0 bases, leaving 18 bases between the germline ends. The CDR3 runs to 16 residues. The germline gives CDR1 MDHEN, CDR2 SYDVKM. CDR3 residues: CASIKVGHNTNYGYTL. As DNA, the CDR3 is TGTGCCAGCATAAAGGTCGGGCACAACACTAACTATGGCTACACCCTC.

This clonotype appeared a few times. The chain combines TRBV13 with TRBJ2-1, with a weak D call TRBD1 (5 bases). CDR3 length: 12 residues. Germline V lookup: CDR1 PRHDT, CDR2 FYEKMQ (reference sequence). The V gene lost 6 bases and the J gene lost 5 bases, with 8 bases spanning the gap. The CDR3 loop reads CASSRRDNEQFF. The CDR3, as DNA: TGTGCCAGCAGTCGCAGGGACAATGAGCAGTTCTTC.

With regard to this clonotype: A read error may produce the germline difference seen at one junction end. V and J are TRBV29-1 and TRBJ2-3, with 8 bases fitting TRBD1. The germline CDR1 and CDR2 sequences are SQVTM and ANQGSEA. The CDR3 has 15 amino acids. In nucleotides, the CDR3 is TGCGGTGTTGAAATCAGGGGGCGAGGCACAAATACGCAATATTTT. Residues: CGVEIRGRGTNTQYF.

As to this clonotype: The junction and the germline gene differ at one end; a read error may be behind it. The chain couples TRBV11-3 to TRBJ2-7, with D possibly TRBD1 on 6 matching bases. CDR1 SGHNT and CDR2 YENEEA come from the germline V gene. This CDR3 region has 15 residues. The CDR3 sequence is CASSLVGTPSYERYF. CDR3 sequence (DNA): TGTGCTAGCAGCTTAGTCGGGACACCATCCTACGAGCGGTACTTC.

The rearrangement links TRBV19 to TRBJ2-7, with a possible D match to TRBD1 (5 bases). CDR3 length: 16 amino acids. Germline V gene data show CDR1 as LNHDA and CDR2 as SQIVND (reference sequence). Deletions cut 3 bases from V and 5 bases from J, with 20 bases between. The CDR3 region has the DNA TGTGCCAGTAGTATCCGCTGGTACAGGCCAAGGAACGAGCAGTACTTC. Its translation is CASSIRWYRPRNEQYF.

The V gene is TRBV12-3 or TRBV12-4, the J gene TRBJ2-1; 11 nucleotides match TRBD2. Unmatched junction bases numbered 7, after V lost 8 bases and J lost 4 bases. The CDR3 consists of 15 residues. CDR3 in amino acids: CASLRLAGLYNEQFF. CDR3 in DNA: TGTGCCAGCTTGAGACTAGCGGGATTATACAATGAGCAGTTCTTC.

This clonotype was counted ten times or more. The V gene is TRBV5-6, the J gene TRBJ2-3; D unclear. Trimming pared 4 bases from V and 4 bases from J, leaving 10 bases between. This CDR3 has 13 amino acids. Germline V gene lookup returns CDR1 SGHDT and CDR2 YYEEEE. The CDR3 nucleotides are TGTGCCAGCAGCCCGATTGGGCCAGATACGCAGTATTTT. It encodes CASSPIGPDTQYF.

On this clonotype: One junction end disagrees with the germline gene, perhaps due to a read error. V and J are TRBV11-3 and TRBJ2-5; D is possibly TRBD1 (6 bases). CDR1 and CDR2 from the germline V gene are SGHNT and YENEEA. The CDR3 has 15 amino acids. CDR3 sequence: CANSPRMGHQETQYF. CDR3 bases: TGTGCCAACAGCCCCCGGATGGGACACCAAGAGACTCAGTACTTC. Full variable domain (missing parts from reference TRBV11-3 and TRBJ2-5): EAGVVQSPRYKIIEKKQPVAFWCNPISGHNTLYWYLQNLGQGPELLIRYENEEAVDDSQLPKDRFSAERLKGVDSTLKIQPAELGDSAVYLCANSPRMGHQETQYFGPGTRLLVL.

This clonotype was seen just once. This chain connects TRBV4-2 to TRBJ2-1; D is perhaps TRBD2 (6 bases). The V end was cut by 1 base, the J end by 15 bases, with 19 bases between. Germline lookup yields CDR1 LGHNA and CDR2 YNFKEQ. The CDR3 consists of 14 residues. CDR3 loop: CASSQGRGGRVTFF. The CDR3 region has the DNA TGTGCCAGCAGCCAAGGTAGGGGAGGCAGGGTCACGTTCTTC.

Comments on this clonotype: It may be a read error: a sequence one base away is much more abundant. The chain is built from TRBV12-3 or TRBV12-4 and TRBJ1-1; D call uncertain. The CDR3 contains 15 residues. V dropped 1 base and J dropped 1 base, with 10 bases sitting between them. This CDR3 is CASSLGKRGNTEAFF. CDR3 in DNA: TGTGCCAGCAGTTTAGGCAAGCGGGGGAACACTGAAGCTTTCTTT.

The chain recombines TRBV28 with TRBJ2-5; D assignment may be TRBD1 or TRBD2 (5 bases each). V was shortened by 4 bases and J by 3 bases, with 15 bases between the two germline ends. The length of the CDR3 is 15 residues. CDR1 MDHEN and CDR2 SYDVKM come from the germline V gene. The CDR3 loop reads CASSSPGRQEETQYF. CDR3 DNA sequence: TGTGCCAGCAGTTCCCCGGGACGGCAAGAAGAGACCCAGTACTTC.

With respect to this clonotype: One end of the junction does not line up with germline, which may come from a read error. The chain links TRBV29-1 to TRBJ2-3; 7 nucleotides align to TRBD2. The length of the CDR3 is 13 residues. In germline, CDR1 is SQVTM, CDR2 ANQGSEA. CDR3 residues: CSVMRGSTDTQCF. The CDR3, as DNA: TGCAGCGTGATGCGGGGGAGCACAGATACGCAGTGTTTT.

Details on this clonotype: The germline gene is not matched at one end of the junction; a read error may be the cause. The chain uses TRBV15 and TRBJ1-1; TRBD1 is a possible D gene (6 bases). Germline values: CDR1 LNHNV, CDR2 YYDKDF (reference sequence). CDR3 length: 15 residues. The CDR3 loop is CVTSPWVGARTEAFF. The CDR3, as DNA: TGTGTCACCAGCCCGTGGGTGGGGGCGCGGACTGAAGCTTTCTTT.

Regarding this clonotype: Germline is not matched at one junction end, which may reflect a read error. The V gene is TRBV28, the J gene TRBJ2-3; no reliable D call. The CDR3 is made up of 13 amino acids. CDR1 and CDR2 (germline): MDHEN, SYDVKM. CDR3 loop: CASSFNLGLRPNF. CDR3 in DNA: TGTGCCAGCAGTTTCAATCTCGGGTTGAGACCCAATTTT. The full variable domain, in which reference TRBV28 and TRBJ2-3 provide the parts outside the CDR3, is DVKVTQSSRYLVKRTGEKVFLECVQDMDHENMFWYRQDPGLGLRLIYFSYDVKMKEKGDIPEGYSVSREKKERFSLILESASTNQTSMYLCASSFNLGLRPNFGPGTRLTVL.

This clonotype was seen ten or more times. The chain links TRBV12-3 or TRBV12-4 to TRBJ2-7; D gene ambiguous. The CDR3 has 15 amino acids. The V and J ends lost 5 bases and 2 bases respectively, with 16 bases between them. The DNA of the CDR3 is TGTGCCAGCAGTAAAGGAACCGGGCCACCCTACGAGCAGTACTTC. Translating it yields CASSKGTGPPYEQYF.

The chain recombines TRBV6-1 with TRBJ2-5; D not certain. V was trimmed by 8 bases and J by 7 bases, leaving 17 bases between them. The CDR3 is 13 residues long. Germline CDR1 and CDR2: MNHNS and SASEGT. The CDR3 sequence is CASLNVGSGTQYF. The CDR3 DNA reads TGTGCCAGCCTGAACGTGGGGTCCGGGACCCAGTACTTC.

About this clonotype itself: One end of the junction does not line up with germline, which may come from a read error. The CDR3 sequence: CASSQTDAQYF. DNA of the CDR3: TGTGCCAGCAGTCAGACAGATGCGCAGTATTTT. J is TRBJ2-3 and V is TRBV11-2, with D perhaps TRBD1 (5 bases). This CDR3 spans 11 amino acids. Germline V gene data show CDR1 as SGHAT and CDR2 as FQNNGV.

This clonotype was recorded at least ten times. The chain uses TRBV4-2 and TRBJ2-3; TRBD2 agrees at 10 bases. Germline assignment: CDR1 LGHNA and CDR2 YNFKEQ. CDR3 length: 17 amino acids. Germline trimming cut 3 bases from V and 5 bases from J; bases unmatched to any gene: 11. The CDR3 region is CASSQRIAGGYQDTQYF. The CDR3 DNA reads TGTGCCAGCAGCCAGCGTATAGCGGGGGGTTACCAAGATACGCAGTATTTT.

Details on this clonotype: Mismatch with germline at one junction end may stem from a read error. This chain links TRBV6-5 with TRBJ2-5; the match to TRBD1 covers 8 bases. Germline CDR1 MNHEY, CDR2 SVGAGI. There are 18 residues in the CDR3. The CDR3 spells CVSSRPPPTGGLKETQYF. CDR3 nucleotide sequence: TGTGTCAGCAGTCGCCCCCCTCCAACAGGGGGTTTAAAAGAGACCCAGTACTTC.

On this clonotype: Germline is not matched at one junction end, which may reflect a read error. The chain is built from TRBV12-3 or TRBV12-4 and TRBJ1-3, with TRBD1 matching 7 bases. CDR3 size: 16 residues. DNA of the CDR3: TGTGCCAGCAGTTTCCCCAGGGTCAGGGGGGGAAACTCCATATATTTT. It codes for CASSFPRVRGGNSIYF.

About this clonotype: A read error is possible here, since a much larger clone lies one base away. The chain combines TRBV12-3 or TRBV12-4 with TRBJ2-7, with D unresolved. V dropped 3 bases and J dropped 3 bases, with 9 bases sitting between them. The CDR3 runs to 13 residues. CDR3 sequence reads: CASSFFRSYEQYF. CDR3 in DNA: TGTGCCAGCAGTTTTTTCCGAAGCTACGAGCAGTACTTC.

This chain links TRBV6-2 or TRBV6-3 with TRBJ1-2; D call uncertain. Germline CDR1 MNHEY, CDR2 SVGEGT. The V end lost 10 bases, the J end lost 6 bases, and 12 bases lay between the germline ends. This CDR3 has 11 residues. CDR3 in amino acids: CAIYREDGYTF. The CDR3 DNA is TGTGCCATTTATAGGGAGGATGGCTACACCTTC.